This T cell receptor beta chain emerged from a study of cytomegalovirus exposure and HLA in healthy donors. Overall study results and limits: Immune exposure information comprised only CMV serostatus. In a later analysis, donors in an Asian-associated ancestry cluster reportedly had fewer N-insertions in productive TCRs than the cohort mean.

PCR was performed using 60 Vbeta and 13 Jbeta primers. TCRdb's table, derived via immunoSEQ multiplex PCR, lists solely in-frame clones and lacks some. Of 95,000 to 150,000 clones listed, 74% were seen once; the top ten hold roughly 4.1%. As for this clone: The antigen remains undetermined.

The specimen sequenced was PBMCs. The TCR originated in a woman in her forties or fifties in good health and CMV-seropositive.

This chain's CDR3 is CASRGTGVSEQYF. DNA for the CDR3: TGTGCCAGCAGAGGAACAGGGGTTAGCGAGCAGTACTTC. The chain carries TRBV27 and TRBJ2-7, with 7 bases identical to TRBD1. The CDR3 is 13 residues long. In germline, CDR1 is MNHEY, CDR2 SMNVEV (reference sequence). With V trimmed by 6 bases and J by 6 bases, 8 bases remained unmatched.